The T cell receptor beta chain under discussion was sequenced for a study of blood T cell repertoires in COVID-19. CDR3 length: 13 amino acids. Looked up from germline, CDR1 is KGHDR and CDR2 is SFDVKD. V was clipped by 5 bases and J by 6 bases, with 12 bases between them. Only in-frame clones appear in the TCRdb table, and some are missing; sequencing was by immunoSEQ multiplex PCR. The repertoire includes fewer than 350,000 clones, about 87% of them detected once, and 1.5% to 2% sits in the top ten. The sequenced material came from peripheral blood. This chain uses TRBV24-1 with TRBJ1-2; no clear D gene. This clonotype originated in a woman aged 25 to 39 with COVID-19, enrolled during active disease. The CDR3 nucleotides are TGTGCCACCAGTGGGGCCCGTTTGGATGGCTACACCTTC. Translating gives CATSGARLDGYTF.